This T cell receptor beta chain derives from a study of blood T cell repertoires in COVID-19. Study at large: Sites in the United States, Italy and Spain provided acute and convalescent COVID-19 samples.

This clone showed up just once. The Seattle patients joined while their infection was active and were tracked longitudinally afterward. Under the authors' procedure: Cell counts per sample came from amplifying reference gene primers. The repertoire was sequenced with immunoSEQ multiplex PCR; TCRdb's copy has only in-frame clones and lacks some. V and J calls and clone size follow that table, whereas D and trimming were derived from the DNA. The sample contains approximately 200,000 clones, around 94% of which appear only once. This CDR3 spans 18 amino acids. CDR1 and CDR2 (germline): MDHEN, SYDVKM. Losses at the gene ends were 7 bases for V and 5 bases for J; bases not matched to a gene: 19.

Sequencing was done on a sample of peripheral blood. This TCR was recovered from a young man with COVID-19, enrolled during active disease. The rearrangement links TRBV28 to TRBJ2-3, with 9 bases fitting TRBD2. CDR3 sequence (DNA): TGTGCCAGCACCACCCCAGCGGGGGGCCGGGGGTCAGTAGATACGCAGTATTTT. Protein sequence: CASTTPAGGRGSVDTQYF.